Listed below are T cell receptor beta chains from one sample, sequenced in a study of human T cells and chemical hapten exposure. MiXCR was run by TCRdb on the RACE reads, yielding one entry per CDR3 protein. Of tens of thousands of distinct CDR3 sequences listed, 9.4% were seen once; the top ten hold roughly 13%. Here the sequenced sample was whole blood, taken in connection with sensitization to the hapten diphenylcyclopropenone (DPC). The source of these receptors is a woman aged 40 to 50 with alopecia areata. Some clones in this sample may be carry-over from other donors' samples. Both conserved end residues are part of each CDR3. D genes are given only for firm matches. For some rows the clone size is stated as once, few or many, or as a class when expanded; others skip it.

j_call,v_call,clone_size,d_call,cdr3_nt,cdr3_aa
TRBJ2-1,TRBV6-1,many,TRBD2,TGTGCCAGCAGTCTCGGGGGGTATGAGCAGTTCTTC,CASSLGGYEQFF
TRBJ2-1,TRBV6-5,many,NA,TGTGCCAGCAGTCCTCGAGCGGCCTCCTACAATGAGCAGTTCTTC,CASSPRAASYNEQFF
TRBJ1-1,TRBV9,many,TRBD1,TGTGCCAGCAGGTACAGGGGGCTGAACACTGAAGCTTTCTTT,CASRYRGLNTEAFF
TRBJ2-7,TRBV5-5,NA,TRBD1,TGTGCCAGCAGCTTTGGGGACAGGGACCCCTACGAGCAGTACTTC,CASSFGDRDPYEQYF
TRBJ1-2,TRBV19,NA,NA,TGTGCCAGTAGTATCGAGGGCAGTGCTAACTATGGCTACACCTTC,CASSIEGSANYGYTF
TRBJ1-6,TRBV18,few,NA,TGTGTCAGCTCACCCCAGGAGCATAATTCACCCCTCCACTTT,CVSSPQEHNSPLHF
TRBJ2-7,TRBV10-3,NA,NA,TGTGCCATCAGTGAGCCTACTACTAACGAGCAGTACTTC,CAISEPTTNEQYF
TRBJ2-1,TRBV15,many,NA,TGTGCCACCAGCAGAGATGCGAGGCTAGCCAATGAGCAGTTCTTC,CATSRDARLANEQFF
TRBJ2-7,TRBV27,NA,TRBD1,TGTGCCAGCAGTTTCGGACAGGGGGAGTACGAGCAGTACTTC,CASSFGQGEYEQYF
TRBJ2-7,TRBV28,NA,TRBD1,TGTGCCAGCAGCCTACCAGACAGGGACGGCTACGAGCAGTACTTC,CASSLPDRDGYEQYF
TRBJ2-2,TRBV11-2,NA,TRBD1,TGTGCCAGCAGCTTAGAACAGGGGGCCGGGGAGCTGTTTTTT,CASSLEQGAGELFF
TRBJ1-1,TRBV6-2/TRBV6-3,NA,TRBD1,TGTGCCACCTGGACAGGGGTTGGCACTGAAGCTTTCTTT,CATWTGVGTEAFF
TRBJ2-3,TRBV12-3/TRBV12-4,many,TRBD2,TGTGCCAGCAGTTTAGGACTAGCCACAGATACGCAGTATTTT,CASSLGLATDTQYF
TRBJ2-3,TRBV20-1,NA,TRBD1,TGCAGTGCTAGCCCGACAGGGAGAGGAACAGATACGCAGTATTTT,CSASPTGRGTDTQYF
TRBJ2-3,TRBV18,many,NA,TGTGCCAGCTCACCTCTACTTACTGGAGGAATCACAGATACGCAGTATTTT,CASSPLLTGGITDTQYF
TRBJ2-2,TRBV6-2/TRBV6-3,NA,TRBD1,TGTGCCAGCAGTGGATGGGACAGGATGACCGGGGAGCTGTTTTTT,CASSGWDRMTGELFF
TRBJ2-7,TRBV4-2,few,TRBD1,TGTGCCAGCAGCACCCCGGGACAGGGGGCCTACGAGCAGTACTTC,CASSTPGQGAYEQYF
TRBJ2-3,TRBV5-8,few,NA,TGTGCCAGCAGCTGGGGGCAGGCGGCAGGAGATACGCAGTATTTT,CASSWGQAAGDTQYF
TRBJ1-2,TRBV7-3,many,NA,TGTGCCAGCAGCTTAAGCGGCCGGAACTCTGGCTACACCTTC,CASSLSGRNSGYTF
TRBJ1-2,TRBV3-1,NA,NA,TGTGCCAGCAGCCAAGGTACCGGGACATTCGATGGCTACACCTTC,CASSQGTGTFDGYTF
TRBJ2-5,TRBV2,NA,NA,TGTGCCAGCAGGGGAAACCAAGTGACCCAGTACTTC,CASRGNQVTQYF
TRBJ2-5,TRBV5-6,few,NA,TGTGCCAGCAGCGCGTACGACAGAGAGACCCAGTACTTC,CASSAYDRETQYF
TRBJ2-5,TRBV20-1,many,TRBD1,TGCAGTGCTAGACGCGACAGGGGGTTGTACCAAGAGACCCAGTACTTC,CSARRDRGLYQETQYF